This TCR beta chain is drawn from a study of a mutant IDH1 vaccine in newly diagnosed glioma (dated by TCRdb to 2020 to 2023). Study-level background: Vaccination started 4-6 weeks after radiotherapy alone, or was given together with temozolomide cycles in the groups whose treatment included chemotherapy. Of the approximately 35 treated patients, 62.5% were male and around 40% were female, and a mean age of around 40 years was recorded. Before enrollment, most patients had been given radiochemotherapy with temozolomide as standard therapy, while the rest had received either radiotherapy alone or temozolomide alone. Visit V12 was the week-35 safety follow-up and visit V13 was the week-47 end of study. Peripheral blood was collected at six visits: V03 (baseline), V05, V07, V10, V12 and V13. Longitudinal TCRB deep sequencing was done for 25 treated patients, wherever samples were available for exploratory analyses.

Taken from cysteine to phenylalanine, the CDR3 has 16 residues. Only CDR3 DNA remains: 48 bases, in frame from the first base. CDR1 and CDR2, per the germline V gene, are SGDLS and YYNGEE. Trimmed from V: 4 bases; trimmed from J: 6 bases; junction bases lacking a gene match: 13. To prepare the library, the immunoSEQ multiplex PCR assay was applied. Rearranged TCR beta chain sequences were amplified using the hsTCRB Kit according to the manufacturer's protocol. TCRB libraries were sequenced on an Illumina MiSeq. The original methods were these. Demultiplexing, trimming and gene mapping were performed with the kit vendor's proprietary platform. This is the immuneACCESS table as TCRdb keeps it, with only in-frame sequences that have V and J called. A part of the clones is gone; compared with another copy, unresolved V genes explain less than half, and the rest is unexplained. V and J calls plus clone size are reproduced from that table; the DNA served to infer D and trimming. The sample profile shows 55,000 to 65,000 clones; 75% of them were found once. The ten most abundant clones make up over 4.5% of the sample.

The intended sense of this specimen's time point label: week 47, end of study. A 20-mer mutant IDH1 peptide at 300 micrograms in Montanide made up each vaccine dose, which was injected subcutaneously together with topical imiquimod. Across visits V03 through V10, patients got a total of eight vaccinations, given in weeks 1, 3, 5, 7, 11, 15, 19 and 23. Donors had newly diagnosed WHO grade 3 or 4 IDH1-mutant astrocytomas with loss of nuclear ATRX. The samples were drawn from NOA16, a multicentre, single-arm, open-label phase I trial in Germany that tested a mutant IDH1 peptide vaccine in humans for the first time. Genomic DNA for TCRB sequencing was isolated from EDTA blood with the DNeasy Blood and Tissue Kit. A remark on this clone: Its antigen is not yet known. Base-call qualities are not available, and no considerably larger clone is one nucleotide away.

Overall study outcomes, separate from this receptor: It was noted by the authors that analyses of patient blood samples could not be reproduced owing to sample limitations. Pseudoprogression appeared unrelated to alterations in the top peripheral T cell clonotypes detected by TCRB sequencing. Across multiple MHC alleles, vaccine-induced immune responses were seen in approximately 93% of patients. PBMC samples for TCRB deep sequencing were selected based on availability.

The chain links TRBV9 with TRBJ2-7, with TRBD1 identical over 10 junction bases. This receptor was taken from a man in his fifties with glioma. The input for sequencing was PBMCs, taken from a glioma patient whose treatment included an IDH1 peptide vaccine. The CDR3 in this case is CASSLNPRGQGSEQYF. The nucleotides read TGTGCCAGCAGCTTAAACCCCAGGGGACAGGGGTCCGAGCAGTACTTC.